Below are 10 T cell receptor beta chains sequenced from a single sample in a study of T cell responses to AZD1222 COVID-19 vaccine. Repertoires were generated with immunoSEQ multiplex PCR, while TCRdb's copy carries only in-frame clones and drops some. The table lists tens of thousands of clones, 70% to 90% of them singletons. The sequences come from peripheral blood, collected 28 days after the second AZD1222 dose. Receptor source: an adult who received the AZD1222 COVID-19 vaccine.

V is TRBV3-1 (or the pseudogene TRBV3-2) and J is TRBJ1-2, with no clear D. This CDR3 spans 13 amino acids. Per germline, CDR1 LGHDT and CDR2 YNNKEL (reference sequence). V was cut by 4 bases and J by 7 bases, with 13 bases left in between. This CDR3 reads CASSPGDLRGYTF. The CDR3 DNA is TGTGCCAGCAGCCCTGGCGACCTGCGTGGCTACACCTTC.

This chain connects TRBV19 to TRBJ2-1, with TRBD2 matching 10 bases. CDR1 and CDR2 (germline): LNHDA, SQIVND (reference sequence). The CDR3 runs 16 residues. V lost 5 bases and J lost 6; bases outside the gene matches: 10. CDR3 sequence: CASSPKRGGFSNEQFF. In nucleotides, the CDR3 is TGTGCCAGTAGTCCCAAGCGGGGGGGTTTCTCCAATGAGCAGTTCTTC.

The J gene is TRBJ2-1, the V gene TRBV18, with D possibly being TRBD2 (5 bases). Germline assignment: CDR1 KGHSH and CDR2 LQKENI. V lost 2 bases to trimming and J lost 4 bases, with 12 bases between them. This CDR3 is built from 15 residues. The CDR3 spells CASSPGRTSYNEQFF. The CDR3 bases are TGTGCCAGCTCACCAGGGCGGACTTCATACAATGAGCAGTTCTTC.

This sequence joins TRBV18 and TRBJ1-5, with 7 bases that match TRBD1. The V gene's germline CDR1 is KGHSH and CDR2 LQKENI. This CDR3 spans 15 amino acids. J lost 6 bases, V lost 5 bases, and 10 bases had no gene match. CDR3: CASSSGTASSQPQHF. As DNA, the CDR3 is TGTGCCAGCTCATCCGGGACAGCGTCCAGTCAGCCCCAGCATTTT.

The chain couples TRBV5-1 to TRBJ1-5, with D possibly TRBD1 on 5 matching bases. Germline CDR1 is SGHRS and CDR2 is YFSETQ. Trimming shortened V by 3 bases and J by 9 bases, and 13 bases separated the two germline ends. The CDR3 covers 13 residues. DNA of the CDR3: TGCGCCAGCAGCTCGACCGGGGCATTGCCCCAGCATTTT. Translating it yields CASSSTGALPQHF. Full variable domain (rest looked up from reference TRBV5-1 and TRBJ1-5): KAGVTQTPRYLIKTRGQQVTLSCSPISGHRSVSWYQQTPGQGLQFLFEYFSETQRNKGNFPGRFSGRQFSNSRSEMNVSTLELGDSALYLCASSSTGALPQHFGDGTRLSIL.

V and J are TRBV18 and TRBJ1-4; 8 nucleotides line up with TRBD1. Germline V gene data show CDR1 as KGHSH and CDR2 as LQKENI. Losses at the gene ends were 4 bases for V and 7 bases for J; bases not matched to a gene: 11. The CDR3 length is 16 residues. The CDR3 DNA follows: TGTGCCAGCTCACGTAGGACGACAGGGGAGGGTGAAAAACTGTTTTTT. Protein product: CASSRRTTGEGEKLFF.

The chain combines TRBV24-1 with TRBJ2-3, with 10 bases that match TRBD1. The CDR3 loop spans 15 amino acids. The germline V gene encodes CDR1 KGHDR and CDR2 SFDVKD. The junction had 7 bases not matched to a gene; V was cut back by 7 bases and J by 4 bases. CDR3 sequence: CATSSGTGVSDTQYF. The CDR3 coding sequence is TGTGCCACCAGCTCCGGGACAGGGGTTTCAGATACGCAGTATTTT.

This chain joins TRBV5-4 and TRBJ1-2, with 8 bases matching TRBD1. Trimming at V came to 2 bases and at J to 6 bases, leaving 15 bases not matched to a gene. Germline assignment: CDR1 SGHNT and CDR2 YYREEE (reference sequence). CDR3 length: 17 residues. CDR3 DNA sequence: TGTGCCAGCAGCTTAGGGAGTCCTCGGGGACAGGAGGATGGCTACACCTTC. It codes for CASSLGSPRGQEDGYTF.

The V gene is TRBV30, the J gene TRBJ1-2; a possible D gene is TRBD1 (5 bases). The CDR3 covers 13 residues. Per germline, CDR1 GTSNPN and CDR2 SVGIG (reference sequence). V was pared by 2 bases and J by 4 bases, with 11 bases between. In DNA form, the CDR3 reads TGTGCCTGGAGTTCGGGACGTCGCTATGGCTACACCTTC. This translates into CAWSSGRRYGYTF.

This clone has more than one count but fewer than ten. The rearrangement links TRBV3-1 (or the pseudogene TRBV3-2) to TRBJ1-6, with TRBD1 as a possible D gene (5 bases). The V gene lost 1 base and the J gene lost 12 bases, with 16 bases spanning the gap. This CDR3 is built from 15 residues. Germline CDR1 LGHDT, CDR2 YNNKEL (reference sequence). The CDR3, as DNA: TGTGCCAGCAGCCAAGTTCCACTGAGGGGTCGACCCCTCCACTTT. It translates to CASSQVPLRGRPLHF.